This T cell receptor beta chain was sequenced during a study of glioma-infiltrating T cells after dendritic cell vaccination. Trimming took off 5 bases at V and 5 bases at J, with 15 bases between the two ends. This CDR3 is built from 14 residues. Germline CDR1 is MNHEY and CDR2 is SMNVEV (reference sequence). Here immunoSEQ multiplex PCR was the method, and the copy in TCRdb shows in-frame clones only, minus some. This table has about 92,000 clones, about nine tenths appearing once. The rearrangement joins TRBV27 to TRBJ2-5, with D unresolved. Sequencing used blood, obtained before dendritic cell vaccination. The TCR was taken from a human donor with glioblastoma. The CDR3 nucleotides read TGTGCCAGCAGTCTGCTCGGATCTAGGGAGACCCAGTACTTC. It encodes CASSLLGSRETQYF.